A selection of T cell receptor beta chains follows, all from one sample in a study of cytomegalovirus exposure and HLA in healthy donors. Sequenced by immunoSEQ multiplex PCR; TCRdb stores in-frame clones only, minus some. The specimen's table records under 150,000 clones. Sequencing was performed on PBMCs. These receptors came from a woman between 55 and 75 years old in good health and CMV-seronegative. CDR3s include the opening cysteine and the closing phenylalanine or tryptophan. The D gene is left open where the match is weak.

j_call d_call v_call cdr3_aa cdr3_nt
TRBJ1-4 NA TRBV6-6 CASSYSSRGELFF TGTGCCAGCAGTTACTCGTCTCGGGGGGAACTGTTTTTT
TRBJ2-7 TRBD1 TRBV18 CASSPGQGFFEQYF TGTGCCAGCTCACCTGGACAGGGATTCTTCGAGCAGTACTTC
TRBJ1-2 NA TRBV5-4 CASSPDAGANYGYTF TGTGCCAGCAGCCCGGACGCAGGGGCGAACTATGGCTACACCTTC
TRBJ1-5 TRBD1 TRBV19 CASRVTGDSNQPQHF TGTGCCAGTAGGGTAACAGGGGATAGCAATCAGCCCCAGCATTTT
TRBJ1-1 NA TRBV7-9 CASEGDTEAFF TGTGCCAGCGAGGGAGACACTGAAGCTTTCTTT
TRBJ2-5 TRBD2 TRBV7-2 CASSLVRLAGGLETQYF TGTGCCAGCAGCTTAGTCCGACTAGCGGGGGGGCTGGAGACCCAGTACTTC
TRBJ1-2 TRBD1 TRBV6-1 CASSEASIGTGVGYTF TGTGCCAGCAGTGAAGCGAGCATAGGGACAGGGGTTGGCTACACCTTC
TRBJ2-1 NA TRBV18 CASSPPMSGEQFF TGTGCCAGCTCACCCCCGATGTCAGGGGAGCAGTTCTTC
TRBJ2-7 NA TRBV5-1 CASSLGGNSYKQYF TGCGCCAGCAGCTTGGGCGGGAACTCCTACAAGCAGTACTTC
TRBJ1-5 TRBD1 TRBV19 CASTMSGQIYSNQPQHF TGTGCCAGTACGATGTCGGGACAGATCTATAGCAATCAGCCCCAGCATTTT
TRBJ2-1 NA TRBV4-1 CASSQEVRREDSNEQFF TGCGCCAGCAGCCAAGAGGTCCGCAGGGAGGACTCTAATGAGCAGTTCTTC
TRBJ1-1 NA TRBV28 CASSINTEAFF TGTGCCAGCAGTATAAACACTGAAGCTTTCTTT
TRBJ2-2 TRBD1 TRBV7-8 CASSLLGGHTGELFF TGTGCCAGCAGCTTATTAGGGGGCCACACCGGGGAGCTGTTTTTT
TRBJ2-1 NA TRBV7-8 CASRMVDSGYNEQFF TGTGCCAGCAGGATGGTGGACTCGGGGTACAATGAGCAGTTCTTC
TRBJ2-5 TRBD2 TRBV5-1 CASSLGGGYEETQYF TGCGCCAGCAGCTTGGGGGGAGGGTACGAGGAGACCCAGTACTTC
TRBJ1-5 TRBD1 TRBV6-5 CASTPGQGSQPQHF TGTGCCAGCACCCCGGGACAGGGATCCCAGCCCCAGCATTTT
TRBJ2-3 TRBD2 TRBV6-1 CASSRDYQSTDTQYF TGTGCCAGCAGCCGGGACTATCAATCCACAGATACGCAGTATTTT
TRBJ2-2 TRBD1 TRBV7-3 CASSSRTGDSTGELFF TGTGCCAGCAGCTCCCGGACAGGGGATAGCACCGGGGAGCTGTTTTTT
TRBJ1-1 NA TRBV10-1 CASSTNRSPFTEAFF TGCGCCAGCAGTACTAATAGATCCCCTTTCACTGAAGCTTTCTTT
TRBJ2-2 NA TRBV10-3 CAIRVEGTGELFF TGTGCCATCAGGGTTGAGGGCACCGGGGAGCTGTTTTTT
TRBJ2-7 NA TRBV7-9 CASRAGRDEQYF TGTGCCAGCAGGGCCGGCAGGGACGAGCAGTACTTC
TRBJ1-1 NA TRBV5-4 CASSLGGQRNTEAFF TGTGCCAGCAGCTTGGGGGGCCAGCGGAACACTGAAGCTTTCTTT
TRBJ2-7 TRBD1 TRBV5-1 CASSRPGTGFDEQYF TGCGCCAGCAGCCGCCCCGGGACAGGGTTCGACGAGCAGTACTTC
TRBJ1-2 NA TRBV30 CAWSVSVSGYGYTF TGTGCCTGGAGTGTAAGCGTATCGGGGTATGGCTACACCTTC
TRBJ2-3 TRBD2 TRBV9 CASSARSLAGTDTQYF TGTGCCAGCAGCGCACGAAGCCTAGCGGGTACAGATACGCAGTATTTT
TRBJ2-5 NA TRBV7-9 CASRQQGEETQYF TGTGCCAGCAGGCAACAGGGAGAAGAGACCCAGTACTTC
TRBJ2-2 NA TRBV27 CASSLRWGQGHRNTGELFF TGTGCCAGCAGCCTACGGTGGGGTCAGGGTCATAGAAACACCGGGGAGCTGTTTTTT
TRBJ2-3 TRBD2 TRBV5-1 CASSLDSGRAVDTQYF TGCGCCAGCAGCTTGGATAGCGGGAGGGCCGTAGATACGCAGTATTTT
TRBJ2-7 NA TRBV5-1 CASSSQAPRQTYEQYF TGCGCCAGCAGCTCACAAGCCCCCAGACAGACCTACGAGCAGTACTTC
TRBJ1-1 NA TRBV5-1 CASSLGANTEAFF TGCGCCAGCAGCTTGGGGGCGAACACTGAAGCTTTCTTT
TRBJ2-7 NA TRBV11-1 CASSPGGYEQYF TGTGCCAGCAGCCCCGGGGGATACGAGCAGTACTTC
TRBJ2-1 TRBD1 TRBV5-6 CASSHNLDRVNEQFF TGTGCCAGCAGCCACAATCTGGACAGGGTGAATGAGCAGTTCTTC
TRBJ2-3 NA TRBV19 CASHSPADTQYF TGTGCCAGTCATTCTCCGGCAGATACGCAGTATTTT
TRBJ1-1 TRBD1 TRBV5-4 CASSSVTGGNTEAFF TGTGCCAGCAGCTCTGTTACAGGGGGCAACACTGAAGCTTTCTTT
TRBJ2-7 NA TRBV18 CASSRTAEPYEQYF TGTGCCAGCTCACGGACAGCTGAACCCTACGAGCAGTACTTC
TRBJ1-2 NA TRBV30 CASWGGNGYTF TGTGCCTCCTGGGGAGGGAACGGCTACACCTTC
TRBJ1-2 NA TRBV6-5 CASRTTAAGYGYTF TGTGCCAGCAGGACGACCGCGGCAGGGTATGGCTACACCTTC
TRBJ1-2 TRBD1 TRBV30 CAKSMGQTNYGYTF TGTGCCAAAAGCATGGGACAGACTAACTATGGCTACACCTTC
TRBJ1-2 TRBD1 TRBV7-2 CASSSLPRGQGYGYTF TGTGCCAGCAGCTCCCTCCCGCGGGGACAGGGTTATGGCTACACCTTC
TRBJ2-1 NA TRBV15 CATSRVGGNEQFF TGTGCCACCAGCAGAGTCGGTGGCAATGAGCAGTTCTTC
TRBJ2-7 NA TRBV15 CATSRVLDRYEQYF TGTGCCACCAGCAGAGTTCTTGACAGGTACGAGCAGTACTTC
TRBJ2-2 NA TRBV11-2 CASSLGQSTGELFF TGTGCCAGCAGCTTAGGGCAGTCTACCGGGGAGCTGTTTTTT
TRBJ2-1 TRBD2 TRBV4-2 CASSQGGTNDNEQFF TGTGCCAGCAGCCAAGGGGGGACTAACGACAATGAGCAGTTCTTC
TRBJ1-5 TRBD1 TRBV29-1 CSVQGDGNQPQHF TGCAGCGTCCAGGGGGATGGCAATCAGCCCCAGCATTTT
TRBJ1-4 NA TRBV18 CASSPSGSSGEKLFF TGTGCCAGCTCACCAAGCGGGTCCTCGGGTGAAAAACTGTTTTTT
TRBJ1-6 NA TRBV27 CAGSLYPGLNSPLHF TGTGCCGGCAGTTTATACCCAGGGTTAAATTCACCCCTCCACTTT
TRBJ1-4 TRBD1 TRBV6-6 CASRTGTVNEKLFF TGTGCCAGCAGGACCGGGACAGTTAATGAAAAACTGTTTTTT
TRBJ2-7 TRBD1 TRBV5-5 CASRRGPQGQGNYEQYF TGTGCCAGCAGACGGGGCCCCCAGGGACAGGGAAACTACGAGCAGTACTTC
TRBJ2-5 NA TRBV29-1 CSVTLPGHIEGQYF TGCAGCGTAACGCTACCGGGACATATAGAGGGCCAGTACTTC
TRBJ1-2 NA TRBV18 CASSPWPEDYGYTF TGTGCCAGCTCACCTTGGCCCGAGGACTATGGCTACACCTTC
TRBJ1-5 NA TRBV6-5 CASSYSRVGNQPQHF TGTGCCAGCAGTTACTCCAGGGTGGGAAATCAGCCCCAGCATTTT
TRBJ2-5 NA TRBV4-2 CASSQERLGETQYF TGTGCCAGCAGCCAAGAACGACTAGGAGAGACCCAGTACTTC
TRBJ2-6 TRBD2 TRBV19 CASTPASGSIGGANVLTF TGTGCCAGTACCCCGGCTAGCGGGAGTATTGGTGGGGCCAACGTCCTGACTTTC
TRBJ2-3 TRBD1 TRBV5-6 CASSLAGGDRGPDTQYF TGTGCCAGCAGCTTGGCCGGCGGGGACAGGGGGCCAGATACGCAGTATTTT